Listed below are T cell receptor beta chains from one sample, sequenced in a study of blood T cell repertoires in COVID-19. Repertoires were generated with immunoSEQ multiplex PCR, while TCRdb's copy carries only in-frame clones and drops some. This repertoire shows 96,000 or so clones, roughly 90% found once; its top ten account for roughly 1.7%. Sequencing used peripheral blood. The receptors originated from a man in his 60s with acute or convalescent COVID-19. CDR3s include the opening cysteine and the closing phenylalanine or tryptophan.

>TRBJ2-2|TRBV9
CASSVGGSGSGELFF
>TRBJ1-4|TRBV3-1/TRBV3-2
CASSLVITSFNEKLFF
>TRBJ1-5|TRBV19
CASSIETRTDNQPQHF
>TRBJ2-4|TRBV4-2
CASSQDPAGAGIRSIQYF
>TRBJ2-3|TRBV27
CASRQGTHTDTQYF
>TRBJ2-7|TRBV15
CATSASLQGYEQYF
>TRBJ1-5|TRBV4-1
CASSQEAHGGDQPQHF
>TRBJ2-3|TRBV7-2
CASSLSGATSTDTQYF
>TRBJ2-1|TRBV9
CASSASGSRYEQFF
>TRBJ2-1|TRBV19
CASSIRAGSYNEQFF
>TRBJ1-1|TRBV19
CASSIQGNTEAFF
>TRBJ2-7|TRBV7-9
CASSFGLAGGYEQYF
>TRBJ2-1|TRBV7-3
CASSLRGFNEQFF
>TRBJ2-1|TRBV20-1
CSAGREGLQFF
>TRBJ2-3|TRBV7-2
CASSLEPHRTDTQYF
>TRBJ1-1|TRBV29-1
CSAGVGSGNTEAFF
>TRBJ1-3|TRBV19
CAIGTGSGNTIYF
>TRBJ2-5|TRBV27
CASSSRSSQETQYF
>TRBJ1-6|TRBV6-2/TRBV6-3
CASSYPLVDSVNSPLHF
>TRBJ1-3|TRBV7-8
CASGRSSGNTIYF
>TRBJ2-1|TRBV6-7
CASSYSRPVAGGPYNEQFF
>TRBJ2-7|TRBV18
CASSRPNMLAGSHEQYF
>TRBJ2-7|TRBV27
CASAIGTSGIYEQYF
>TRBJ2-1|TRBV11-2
CASSLASGNEQFF
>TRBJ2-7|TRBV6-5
CASSPRAEAPYEQYF
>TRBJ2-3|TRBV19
CASSIDLPGRGTDTQYF
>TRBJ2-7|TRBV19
CASSISLADNYEQYF
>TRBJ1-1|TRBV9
CASSGSPGGTVAEAFF
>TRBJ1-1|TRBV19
CASTLGQGANTEAFF
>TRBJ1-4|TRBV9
CASSVGQGIEKLFF
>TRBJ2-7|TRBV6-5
CASRSDRASYEQYF
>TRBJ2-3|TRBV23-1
CASSQSRDLAGGDTQYF
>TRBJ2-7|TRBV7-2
CASSLYLAGDYEQYF
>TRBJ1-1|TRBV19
CASSIRGVLVEAFF
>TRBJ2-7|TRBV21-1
CASSPQEYF
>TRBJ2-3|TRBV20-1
CSASESRGTDTQYF
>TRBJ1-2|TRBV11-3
CASSFGFNYGYTF
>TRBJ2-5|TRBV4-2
CASSRTTSGDTQETQYF
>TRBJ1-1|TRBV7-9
CASSLGGAEAFF
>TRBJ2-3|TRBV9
CASSVDSGSGDTQYF
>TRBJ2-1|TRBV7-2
CASSFQGVPEQFF
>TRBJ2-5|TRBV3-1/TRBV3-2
CASSHITSGSRPQETQYF
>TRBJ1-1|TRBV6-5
CASSKGQGGFTEAFF
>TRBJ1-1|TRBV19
CASSPLGGVGSTEAFF
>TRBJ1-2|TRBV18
CASSPEAAPYGYTF